The 6 T cell receptor beta chains below come from one sample, sequenced in a study of control samples from healthy donors and cancer patients. The assay was immunoSEQ multiplex PCR, and TCRdb's table has in-frame clones only and misses some. The sample holds 100,000 to 150,000 clones, about 90% seen once. Sample: blood. The source is a man between 18 and 29 years old in good health.

V and J are TRBV24-1 and TRBJ1-5, with 8 nucleotides matching TRBD1. Germline loops: CDR1 KGHDR, CDR2 SFDVKD. V trimming: 5 bases; J trimming: 1 base; junction bases outside the gene matches: 6. The CDR3 loop spans 16 amino acids. This CDR3 is CATSGRGRGSNQPQHF. In DNA, the CDR3 is TGTGCCACCAGTGGCAGGGGGCGCGGGAGCAATCAGCCCCAGCATTTT.

The chain carries TRBV5-1 and TRBJ2-3; D is undetermined. This CDR3 contains 13 residues. V lost 4 bases, J lost 6 bases, and 12 bases lay in between. Germline CDR1 and CDR2: SGHRS and YFSETQ. The CDR3 is CASSSERSDTQYF. CDR3 coding DNA: TGCGCCAGCAGCAGTGAAAGATCGGATACGCAGTATTTT.

The chain couples TRBV19 to TRBJ2-5, with a tentative D call TRBD2 (6 bases). The CDR3 runs to 14 residues. Trimming shortened V by 5 bases and J by 4 bases, and 14 bases separated the two germline ends. The germline V gene has CDR1 LNHDA and CDR2 SQIVND (reference sequence). The CDR3 is CASSRLDRGETQYF. The CDR3 coding sequence is TGTGCCAGTAGTCGACTAGATCGAGGAGAGACCCAGTACTTC.

The rearrangement uses TRBV6-6 and TRBJ1-3, with a tentative D call TRBD1 (6 bases). The germline CDR1 and CDR2 sequences are MNHNY and SVGAGI (reference sequence). V was shortened by 6 bases and J by 2 bases, with 11 bases between the two germline ends. This CDR3 spans 14 amino acids. The CDR3 bases are TGTGCCAGCAGGCCCACAGGGACTGGAAACACCATATATTTT. Translating it yields CASRPTGTGNTIYF.

This chain joins TRBV7-2 and TRBJ1-5; D unclear. Trimming cost V 2 bases and J 1 base, with 9 bases left between them. The CDR3 has 15 amino acids. In germline, CDR1 is SGHTA, CDR2 FQGNSA. The CDR3 loop reads CASSLLWGSNQPQHF. In DNA form, the CDR3 reads TGTGCCAGCAGCTTATTATGGGGAAGCAATCAGCCCCAGCATTTT.

This clone was observed a single time. The rearrangement links TRBV3-1 (or the pseudogene TRBV3-2) to TRBJ1-2, with D possibly TRBD1 on 5 matching bases. The CDR3 is 14 residues long. Trimming pared 0 bases from V and 13 bases from J, leaving 18 bases between. Per germline, CDR1 LGHDT and CDR2 YNNKEL (reference sequence). The CDR3 bases are TGTGCCAGCAGCCAAGATAGCCAGGGCCGCGGTTTCACCTTC. Encoded protein: CASSQDSQGRGFTF.